The 18 T cell receptor beta chains reported below all come from one sample, sequenced in a study of human T cells and chemical hapten exposure (dated by TCRdb to 2020 to 2023). In light of the paper, this sample's time point label describes: pre-sensitization, week 0. The sample's treatment or condition label is to be understood as: therapeutic diphenylcyclopropenone sensitization with weekly scalp DPC. The method behind the library was RACE. Sequencing was carried out with a NextSeq 500. TCRdb took the public reads, trimmed them with fastp at Q25, ran MiXCR for clone calling and kept in-frame beta chains. Each entry is one CDR3 protein sequence, shown with its most common DNA and genes. Across this sample there are some 38,000 distinct CDR3 sequences, with less than 8.5% seen only once. The ten biggest clones cover 1.3% of the sample. The starting material was whole blood, obtained in connection with sensitization to the hapten diphenylcyclopropenone (DPC). Source of these receptors: a woman between 50 and 59 years old with alopecia areata. Some clones in this sample may be carry-over from other donors' samples.

This chain uses TRBV7-6 with TRBJ2-7; 7 nucleotides agree with TRBD2. Germline V CDR1 and CDR2: SGHVS, FNYEAQ. V trimming: 5 bases; J trimming: 6 bases; junction bases outside the gene matches: 4. This CDR3 contains 12 residues. The CDR3 region is CASSMTSREQYF. CDR3 DNA sequence: TGTGCCAGCAGCATGACTAGCCGCGAGCAGTACTTC. Combining the CDR3 with reference TRBV7-6 and TRBJ2-7 gives the whole variable domain GAGVSQSPRYKVTKRGQDVALRCDPISGHVSLYWYRQALGQGPEFLTYFNYEAQQDKSGLPNDRFSAERPEGSISTLTIQRTEQRDSAMYRCASSMTSREQYFGPGTRLTVT.

This clonotype was found many times. The chain has TRBV18 and TRBJ2-1, with 7 bases fitting TRBD2. Germline CDR1 KGHSH, CDR2 LQKENI. The ends lost 3 bases at V and 2 bases at J; junction bases unmatched: 4. The CDR3 runs 15 residues. CDR3 sequence (DNA): TGTGCCAGCTCACCCGGAGCGGGGACCTACAATGAGCAGTTCTTC. This gives the protein CASSPGAGTYNEQFF.

A few counts support this clonotype. The rearrangement uses TRBV7-3 and TRBJ1-6; D not certain. The ends were cut back, 3 bases at V and 7 bases at J, with 7 bases in the middle. This CDR3 is 13 amino acids long. The V gene's germline CDR1 is SGHTA and CDR2 FQGTGA. CDR3 residues: CASSFDGNSPLHF. The CDR3 region has the DNA TGTGCCAGCAGCTTCGACGGGAATTCACCCCTCCACTTT.

The chain combines TRBV4-1 with TRBJ1-1; 10 bases agree with TRBD1. The germline gives CDR1 MGHRA, CDR2 YSYEKL. The CDR3 is 16 amino acids. Trimming removed 4 bases from V and 0 bases from J; junction bases left unmatched: 5. The CDR3 protein is CASSPGQGTLNTEAFF. The CDR3 nucleotides read TGCGCCAGCAGCCCGGGACAGGGGACGTTGAACACTGAAGCTTTCTTT.

This clonotype has at least ten counts. V is TRBV30 and J is TRBJ2-3, with D unresolved. The germline CDR1 and CDR2 sequences are GTSNPN and SVGIG (reference sequence). The CDR3 is made up of 13 amino acids. Trimming removed 0 bases from V and 1 base from J, with 5 bases in between. This chain's CDR3 is CAWSVTGTDTQYF. The CDR3 coding sequence is TGTGCCTGGAGTGTGACCGGCACAGATACGCAGTATTTT.

This clonotype was observed many times. The chain is built from TRBV4-3 and TRBJ2-5, with D possibly TRBD2 on 5 matching bases. The CDR3 sequence is 15 residues long. Per the germline V gene, CDR1 is LGHNA and CDR2 is YSLEER. Trimming shortened V by 1 base and J by 5 bases, and 14 bases separated the two germline ends. The CDR3 loop reads CASSQGGSGVETQYF. The CDR3 DNA is TGCGCCAGCAGCCAAGGAGGGAGCGGAGTTGAGACCCAGTACTTC.

This clonotype has at least ten counts. The chain combines TRBV6-6 with TRBJ1-4; D gene ambiguous. The V and J ends lost 8 bases and 4 bases respectively, with 14 bases between them. The germline gives CDR1 MNHNY, CDR2 SVGAGI (reference sequence). CDR3 size: 14 residues. CDR3 DNA: TGTGCCAGCCGGGCTGGAGGGTTTAATGAAAAACTGTTTTTT. This sequence encodes CASRAGGFNEKLFF.

This clonotype was counted at least ten times. The V and J genes are TRBV19 and TRBJ2-6, with TRBD1 matching 8 bases. CDR1 and CDR2 (germline): LNHDA, SQIVND (reference sequence). With V trimmed by 6 bases and J by 1 base, 11 bases remained unmatched. This CDR3 contains 18 residues. This chain's CDR3 is CASSGDRPGSSGANVLTF. The CDR3 nucleotides read TGTGCCAGTAGCGGGGACAGGCCCGGATCTTCTGGGGCCAACGTCCTGACTTTC.

This clonotype was seen at least ten times. V usage is TRBV6-5 and J usage is TRBJ2-5; D may match TRBD1 or TRBD2 (6 bases each). Per germline, CDR1 MNHEY and CDR2 SVGAGI. The CDR3 has 15 residues. Trimming took off 6 bases at V and 2 bases at J, with 16 bases between the two ends. CDR3: CASRHQQGGQETQYF. The DNA of the CDR3 is TGTGCCAGCAGGCACCAGCAAGGGGGGCAAGAGACCCAGTACTTC.

The sample holds many counts of this clonotype. This sequence joins TRBV9 and TRBJ2-3; TRBD2 matches at 12 bases. Germline V gene data show CDR1 as SGDLS and CDR2 as YYNGEE. The CDR3 is 17 residues long. With 0 bases clipped from V and 5 bases from J, the junction kept 7 bases outside the gene matches. Here the CDR3 reads CASSVESTSGSVDTQYF. The CDR3 DNA reads TGTGCCAGCAGCGTAGAGTCGACTAGCGGGAGCGTAGATACGCAGTATTTT.

V gene TRBV29-1 combines with J gene TRBJ2-3, with D unclear. Germline CDR1 and CDR2: SQVTM and ANQGSEA. Trimming pared 3 bases from V and 5 bases from J, leaving 9 bases between. CDR3 length: 12 amino acids. CDR3 sequence reads: CSVEPVGDTQYF. Here the CDR3 DNA reads TGCAGCGTTGAGCCGGTGGGAGATACGCAGTATTTT.

This clonotype was observed at least ten times. V and J are TRBV6-5 and TRBJ1-1, with D possibly TRBD1 on 5 matching bases. Germline CDR1 MNHEY, CDR2 SVGAGI. The ends were cut back, 6 bases at V and 0 bases at J, with 17 bases in the middle. This CDR3 has 16 residues. CDR3 DNA sequence: TGTGCCAGCAGGACTAAAGCGGGGGGTTTGAACACTGAAGCTTTCTTT. Its translation is CASRTKAGGLNTEAFF.

This clonotype has only a few counts. The chain recombines TRBV28 with TRBJ1-2; no clear D. CDR3 length: 12 residues. Germline assignment: CDR1 MDHEN and CDR2 SYDVKM. V shed 5 bases and J shed 0 bases, with 4 bases lying between them. In DNA form, the CDR3 reads TGTGCCAGCAGTGCTACTAACTATGGCTACACCTTC. Translating it yields CASSATNYGYTF.

This clonotype was observed at least ten times. CDR3 sequence: CASSLTPDRQHEQYF. Written as DNA, the CDR3 is TGTGCCAGCAGCCTCACCCCGGACAGGCAACACGAGCAGTACTTC. V is TRBV7-9 and J is TRBJ2-7; TRBD1 aligns across 7 bases. V was clipped by 5 bases and J by 5 bases; unmatched bases: 12. Germline V gene lookup returns CDR1 SEHNR and CDR2 FQNEAQ (reference sequence). There are 15 residues in the CDR3.

This rearrangement joins TRBV12-2 to TRBJ2-7; TRBD2 is taken as the D call from the table, unchecked against the DNA. TRBV12-2 is noted as a pseudogene. CDR3 length: 17 residues. The CDR3 sequence: CASRSAGTRKAHYEQYF. The CDR3, as DNA: TGTGCAAGTCGCTCAGCCGGGACTAGGAAGGCCCACTACGAGCAGTACTTC.

This clonotype was seen only a few times. V and J are TRBV29-1 and TRBJ2-1; TRBD2 agrees at 10 bases. Looked up from germline, CDR1 is SQVTM and CDR2 is ANQGSEA. The CDR3 is 14 residues long. The trim removed 3 bases at V and 12 bases at J, leaving 11 bases unmatched. The CDR3 region is CSVESRLAGERQFF. CDR3 in DNA: TGCAGCGTTGAGTCTAGGCTAGCGGGAGAAAGGCAGTTCTTC.

This clonotype was seen more than once but under ten times. V usage is TRBV6-5 and J usage is TRBJ2-1; 9 bases line up with TRBD2. J lost 1 base, V lost 4 bases, and 11 bases had no gene match. This CDR3 has 18 amino acids. The germline gives CDR1 MNHEY, CDR2 SVGAGI. The CDR3, as DNA: TGTGCCAGCAGTTCCTTCCGGGGCGCGGGAGGGTCCTACAATGAGCAGTTCTTC. It encodes CASSSFRGAGGSYNEQFF.

In its sample, this clonotype was seen many times. The chain carries TRBV2 and TRBJ1-1; D is unclear. The CDR3 runs to 13 residues. V lost 4 bases and J lost 1, with 7 bases in between. Germline V gene data show CDR1 as SNHLY and CDR2 as FYNNEI. The CDR3 nucleotides are TGTGCCAGCAGTGTGGGGAAGAACACTGAAGCTTTCTTT. Translating gives CASSVGKNTEAFF.